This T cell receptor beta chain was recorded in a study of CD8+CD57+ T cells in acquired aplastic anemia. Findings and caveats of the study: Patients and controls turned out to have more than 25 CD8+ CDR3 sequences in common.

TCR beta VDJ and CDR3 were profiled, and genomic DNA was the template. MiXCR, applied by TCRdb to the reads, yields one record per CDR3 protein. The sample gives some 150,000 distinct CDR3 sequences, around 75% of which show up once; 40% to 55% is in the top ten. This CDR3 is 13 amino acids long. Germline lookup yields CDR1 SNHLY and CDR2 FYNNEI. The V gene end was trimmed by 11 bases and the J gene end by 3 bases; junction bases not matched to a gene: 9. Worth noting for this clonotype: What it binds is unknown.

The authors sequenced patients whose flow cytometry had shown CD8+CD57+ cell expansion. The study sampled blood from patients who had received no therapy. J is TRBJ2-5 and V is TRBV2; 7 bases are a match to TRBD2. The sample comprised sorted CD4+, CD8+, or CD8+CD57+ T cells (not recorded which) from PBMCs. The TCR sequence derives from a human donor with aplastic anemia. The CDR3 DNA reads TGTGCCTTAAAAGCGGGGTCGAAAGAGACCCAGTACTTC. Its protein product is CALKAGSKETQYF.